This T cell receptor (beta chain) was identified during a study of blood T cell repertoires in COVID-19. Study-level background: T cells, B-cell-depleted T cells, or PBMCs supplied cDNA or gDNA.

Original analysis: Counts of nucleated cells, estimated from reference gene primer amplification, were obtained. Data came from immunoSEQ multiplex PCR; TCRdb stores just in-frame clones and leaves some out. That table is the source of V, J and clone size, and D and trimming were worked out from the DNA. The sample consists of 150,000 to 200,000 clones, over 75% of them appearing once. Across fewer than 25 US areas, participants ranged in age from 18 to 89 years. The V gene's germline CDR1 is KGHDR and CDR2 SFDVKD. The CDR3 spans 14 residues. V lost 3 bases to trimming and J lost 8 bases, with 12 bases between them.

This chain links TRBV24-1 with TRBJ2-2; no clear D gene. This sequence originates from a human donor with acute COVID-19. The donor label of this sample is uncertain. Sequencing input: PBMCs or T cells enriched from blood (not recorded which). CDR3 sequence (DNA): TGTGCCACCAGTGATGACACCCGAACAGGGGAGCTGTTTTTT. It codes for CATSDDTRTGELFF.